The table lists the clone carrying this T cell receptor beta chain with a few counts. Its antigen is undetermined. The protocol attached unique molecular identifiers to individual cDNA molecules. MiXCR, run by TCRdb on the 5' RACE reads, gives a single entry per CDR3 protein. The sample records roughly 60,000 distinct CDR3 sequences, roughly 8% being singletons. These data are taken from a study of early T cells in non-severe SARS-CoV-2 infection. For the study at large: Unsorted whole-blood RNA was sequenced in bulk, leaving chains unpaired.

Notes on the study in general: Matching with VDJdb favored anti-spike CD8 responses (missing private and CD4 specificities).

The CDR3 has 19 residues. Per germline, CDR1 DFQATT and CDR2 SNEGSKA (reference sequence). The V and J ends lost 6 bases and 5 bases, in that order; junction bases with no gene match: 20. The clonotype originates from an adult who was a healthcare worker with PCR-confirmed SARS-CoV-2 infection or an uninfected control (not recorded which). Material for sequencing was whole blood. The chain uses TRBV20-1 and TRBJ1-5; 12 bases are shared with TRBD1. CDR3 DNA: TGCAGTGCCTCTAATCCCGGGACAGGGGGCGGAGGGCGGTATCAGCCCCAGCATTTT. Amino acids: CSASNPGTGGGGRYQPQHF.